The TCR beta chain described here comes from a study of blood T cell repertoires in COVID-19 (dated by TCRdb to 2019 to 2021). Background on the whole study: Samples covering the acute and convalescent phases of COVID-19 were provided by collaborators in the United States, Italy and Spain. Where available, HLA class I and class II types were obtained from metadata supplied by the sample provider rather than from assay-based typing. The repertoires were released in a freely available public database intended as a resource for research on the immune response to SARS-CoV-2. The dataset comprised deeply sampled blood TCRbeta repertoires from subjects exposed to, actively infected with, or recovered from COVID-19. Samples were obtained from the ongoing ImmuneRACE study (first 160 participants) and from 1,254 subjects provided by 6 global collaborators. The prospective study material was composed of cDNA or gDNA derived from T cells, B-cell-depleted T cells, or PBMCs. Nearly every sample came with metadata listing a de-identified subject ID, COVID-19 status, age in years and sex.

TCRbeta CDR3 regions were amplified from genomic DNA by means of the immunoSEQ Assay, a bias-controlled multiplex PCR. The study's own analysis went as follows. The number of nucleated cells in each sample was estimated from the amplification of reference gene primers within the assay. Sequence reads were collapsed and filtered to measure the absolute abundance of every unique TCRbeta CDR3 rearrangement. For each sample, productive Simpson clonality was calculated as the square root of Simpson's diversity index over productive rearrangements. Entries here come from immuneACCESS through TCRdb and include only in-frame sequences with V and J called. Some clones fail to appear in such tables; in the studies checked, an unresolved V gene covers under half of the shortfall, and the cause of the remainder is unknown. V and J calls and clone size follow that table, whereas D and trimming were derived from the DNA. The sample table lists tens of thousands of clones, roughly 80% of them with a count of one. The leading ten clones occupy roughly 15% of the sample.

Each collaborating institution followed its own protocols to collect whole blood in K2EDTA tubes. Collaborator samples were shipped for TCRbeta analysis as frozen whole blood, isolated PBMCs, or DNA extracted from either sample type. General conclusions and limits of the study: How much clinical and demographic metadata was included differed by source and by participant, and the metadata was provided uncurated.

Clipping removes 6 bases from V and 7 bases from J, with 10 as the unmatched junction base count. The cysteine opens and the phenylalanine closes a CDR3 of 15 amino acids. The CDR3 DNA has 45 bases and is translated from base 1. Via the germline V gene (reference sequence), CDR1 is MNHNY and CDR2 SVGAGI. Note on this clone: Its antigen remains unidentified. No base quality values were provided; no much bigger clone lies one nucleotide off.

The V gene is TRBV6-6 and the J gene is TRBJ1-1, and 11 junctional nucleotides match TRBD1. The clonotype comes from an elderly woman with acute or convalescent COVID-19. Specimen: peripheral blood. The CDR3 protein sequence reads: CASRMDRGRPIEAFF. The DNA is as follows: TGTGCCAGCAGGATGGACAGGGGGCGTCCGATTGAAGCTTTCTTT.